This TCR beta chain derives from a study of blood T cell repertoires in COVID-19. How the authors handled the data: Amplifying reference gene primers gave estimates of nucleated cell counts. Profiled with immunoSEQ multiplex PCR; TCRdb holds only in-frame clones, not every one. V, J and clone size are taken as reported in that table, and D and trimming were inferred from the DNA itself. The sample has hundreds of thousands of clones, approximately 90% seen once; the top ten hold roughly 0.25%. Germline V gene data show CDR1 as SGHDT and CDR2 as YYEEEE. Trimming took 0 bases from V and 3 from J; bases not matched to a gene: 5. The CDR3 length is 15 residues. This clone was seen a handful of times.

The chain carries TRBV5-6 and TRBJ2-7, with 8 bases lining up with TRBD2. The sequence derives from a woman under 30 with acute or convalescent COVID-19. Specimen: peripheral blood. The CDR3 DNA reads TGTGCCAGCAGCTTGGGCGGGGGGCTTGGCTACGAGCAGTACTTC. The encoded protein is CASSLGGGLGYEQYF.